These 20 T cell receptor beta chains share one sample of origin, sequenced in a study of beta chain features in type 1 diabetes. The entirety of the isolated RNA underwent reverse transcription, so expressed TCRB transcripts were sequenced. Profiling relied on immunoSEQ multiplex PCR, and the TCRdb table lists in-frame clones only, not all of them. The data contain around 250,000 clones, roughly 70% of them singletons. The sample consisted of naive CD4+ T cells from blood. These receptors were obtained from a man aged 25-45 years in good health.

The chain uses TRBV30 and TRBJ2-2; D is unclear. Between the trimmed V and J ends, which lost 3 bases and 1 base, there was a span of 9 bases. Germline CDR1 and CDR2: GTSNPN and SVGIG (reference sequence). The CDR3 length is 14 residues. CDR3 loop: CAWSTNRNTGELFF. CDR3 in DNA: TGTGCCTGGAGCACGAATCGGAACACCGGGGAGCTGTTTTTT.

The chain joins TRBV25-1 to TRBJ2-5; D uncertain. The CDR3 runs 13 residues. V was clipped by 6 bases and J by 1 base, with 9 bases between them. From germline, CDR1 is MGHDK and CDR2 SYGVNS. The CDR3 region is CASRSSGQETQYF. The CDR3 DNA is TGTGCCAGCAGATCCTCCGGCCAAGAGACCCAGTACTTC.

The rearrangement joins TRBV29-1 to TRBJ1-2; D ambiguous. The CDR3 loop spans 15 amino acids. Germline V gene lookup returns CDR1 SQVTM and CDR2 ANQGSEA. CDR3 loop: CMTRALNPLQSGYTF. In nucleotides, the CDR3 is TGCATGACTAGGGCCCTAAACCCCCTTCAGTCCGGCTACACCTTC.

The table lists this clone with a count of one. The rearrangement uses TRBV6-5 and TRBJ1-3, with D uncertain. The V gene's germline CDR1 is MNHEY and CDR2 SVGAGI. The germline V and J ends were trimmed by 9 bases and 0 bases, with 12 bases remaining between them. The CDR3 consists of 14 residues. The CDR3 DNA sequence: TGTGCCAGTGCCCGTGGAAACTCTGGAAACACCATATATTTT. The encoded protein is CASARGNSGNTIYF.

Only a few counts were recorded for this clone. This rearrangement joins TRBV19 to TRBJ2-1; no reliable D call. The CDR3 sequence is 12 residues long. The V gene's germline CDR1 is LNHDA and CDR2 SQIVND (reference sequence). Trimming left V 7 bases short and J 5 bases short, with 9 bases between. The CDR3 DNA reads as TGTGCCAGTAAGAATGGGGACAATGAGCAGTTCTTC. Amino acid sequence: CASKNGDNEQFF.

This clone was seen just once. DNA for the CDR3: TGTGCCTGGAGGTCAGCCGGGGCTTCTGAAGCTTTCTTT. It is translated as CAWRSAGASEAFF. The V gene is TRBV30, the J gene TRBJ1-1, with D maybe TRBD1 (5 bases). This CDR3 is built from 13 residues. The V and J ends lost 3 bases and 6 bases respectively, with 14 bases between them. CDR1 and CDR2 from the germline V gene are GTSNPN and SVGIG (reference sequence).

The chain is built from TRBV7-2 and TRBJ2-1; the match to TRBD2 covers 8 bases. The germline CDR1 and CDR2 sequences are SGHTA and FQGNSA. With V trimmed by 5 bases and J by 7 bases, 10 bases remained unmatched. This CDR3 is 15 amino acids long. Written as DNA, the CDR3 is TGTGCCAGCAGCCTCTCCTCCGGGACTAGAAATGAGCAGTTCTTC. This translates into CASSLSSGTRNEQFF.

This sequence joins TRBV7-9 and TRBJ2-3; 11 nucleotides align to TRBD2. CDR1 and CDR2 from the germline V gene are SEHNR and FQNEAQ (reference sequence). The CDR3 has 15 amino acids. The J segment lost 3 bases and the V segment lost 5 bases, leaving 4 bases of the junction unmatched. CDR3 protein: CASSHTSGGTDTQYF. The CDR3 DNA is TGTGCCAGCAGCCATACTAGCGGGGGTACAGATACGCAGTATTTT. The full variable domain, rest sourced from reference TRBV7-9 and TRBJ2-3, is DTGVSQNPRHKITKRGQNVTFRCDPISEHNRLYWYRQTLGQGPEFLTYFQNEAQLEKSRLLSDRFSAERPKGSFSTLEIQRTEQGDSAMYLCASSHTSGGTDTQYFGPGTRLTVL.

For this clone: This sample also contains other DNA sequences that code for the same CDR3. The V and J genes are TRBV29-1 and TRBJ2-7; 9 bases align to TRBD1. Looked up from germline, CDR1 is SQVTM and CDR2 is ANQGSEA. The trim removed 2 bases at V and 4 bases at J, leaving 3 bases unmatched. The CDR3 spans 13 residues. The CDR3 is CSVETGGGYEQYF. The CDR3 region has the DNA TGCAGCGTTGAAACAGGGGGCGGGTACGAGCAGTACTTC.

The V and J genes are TRBV18 and TRBJ2-5; TRBD1 matches at 8 bases. Trimming at V came to 4 bases and at J to 5 bases, leaving 12 bases not matched to a gene. Germline V lookup: CDR1 KGHSH, CDR2 LQKENI. The CDR3 sequence is 16 residues long. The CDR3 protein is CASSQLDREFGETQYF. The CDR3 nucleotides read TGTGCCAGCTCACAATTGGACAGGGAGTTCGGGGAGACCCAGTACTTC.

The chain employs TRBV12-5 and TRBJ2-1; D is possibly TRBD1 (6 bases). This CDR3 region has 10 residues. V dropped 5 bases and J dropped 15 bases, with 11 bases sitting between them. CDR1 LGHNT and CDR2 FRNRAP come from the germline V gene. This chain's CDR3 is CASGHRVGFF. In nucleotides, the CDR3 is TGTGCTAGTGGTCACAGGGTTGGGTTCTTC.

This sequence joins TRBV29-1 and TRBJ1-1; D remains ambiguous. With 4 bases removed from V and 1 base from J, the gap between germline ends came to 13 bases. The germline gives CDR1 SQVTM, CDR2 ANQGSEA. This CDR3 has 14 residues. The CDR3 sequence: CSVAEWGGNTEAFF. CDR3 DNA: TGCAGCGTTGCGGAGTGGGGTGGGAACACTGAAGCTTTCTTT.

This clone has only a few counts. The chain carries TRBV14 and TRBJ1-6; D gene ambiguous. V was pared by 0 bases and J by 0 bases, with 9 bases between. The germline gives CDR1 SGHDN, CDR2 FVKESK. This CDR3 has 17 residues. CDR3 bases: TGTGCCAGCAGCCAAGAAGGGCTGAGCTCCTATAATTCACCCCTCCACTTT. The encoded protein is CASSQEGLSSYNSPLHF.

About this clone: Other nucleotide sequences in the sample specify the same CDR3. In DNA form, the CDR3 reads TGTGCCTGGAGTGTAAGTGGTTACGAGCAGTACTTC. This sequence encodes CAWSVSGYEQYF. The J gene is TRBJ2-7, the V gene TRBV30; D not certain. V was pared by 0 bases and J by 4 bases, with 7 bases between. CDR1 is GTSNPN, CDR2 SVGIG, per germline (reference sequence). The CDR3 is made up of 12 amino acids.

Here the CDR3 reads CASGLLGYTGELFF. In DNA form, the CDR3 reads TGTGCTAGTGGTTTGCTCGGCTACACCGGGGAGCTGTTTTTT. The gene calls are TRBV12-5 and TRBJ2-2; D not resolved. Germline loops: CDR1 LGHNT, CDR2 FRNRAP. The CDR3 extends over 14 amino acids. Between the trimmed V and J ends, which lost 2 bases and 3 bases, there was a span of 7 bases. Based on the CDR3 plus reference TRBV12-5 and TRBJ2-2, the full variable domain is DARVTQTPRHKVTEMGQEVTMRCQPILGHNTVFWYRQTMMQGLELLAYFRNRAPLDDSGMPKDRFSAEMPDATLATLKIQPSEPRDSAVYFCASGLLGYTGELFFGEGSRLTVL.

In the case of this clone: In the same sample, other DNA sequences code for this CDR3. The chain links TRBV29-1 to TRBJ1-1; tentatively, D is TRBD1 (5 bases). The CDR3 is made up of 13 amino acids. Germline-derived CDR1 and CDR2 are SQVTM and ANQGSEA. Trimming shortened V by 6 bases and J by 0 bases, and 11 bases separated the two germline ends. DNA for the CDR3: TGCAGCGTAGCAGGGACCATGAACACTGAAGCTTTCTTT. It yields the protein CSVAGTMNTEAFF.

The J gene is TRBJ1-2, the V gene TRBV30; TRBD1 matches at 8 bases. The germline V gene has CDR1 GTSNPN and CDR2 SVGIG (reference sequence). The CDR3 consists of 13 residues. J lost 8 bases, V lost 5 bases, and 10 bases had no gene match. The CDR3 region is CAWVRPTGDGYTF. In DNA, the CDR3 is TGTGCCTGGGTTCGCCCGACAGGGGACGGCTACACCTTC.

The chain joins TRBV9 to TRBJ2-4; the D gene is possibly TRBD2 (7 bases). Germline CDR1 is SGDLS and CDR2 is YYNGEE. The CDR3 covers 14 residues. Trimming removed 5 bases from V and 2 bases from J, with 11 bases in between. The CDR3 bases are TGTGCCAGCAGTAGGGGGGGACCCAAAAACATTCAGTACTTC. Translating it yields CASSRGGPKNIQYF.

V usage is TRBV30 and J usage is TRBJ2-5; the D gene is possibly TRBD2 (6 bases). The germline CDR1 and CDR2 sequences are GTSNPN and SVGIG (reference sequence). This CDR3 is 16 amino acids long. The V end was cut by 0 bases, the J end by 0 bases, with 14 bases between. This CDR3 reads CAWSVRRGTHQETQYF. The CDR3 nucleotides read TGTGCCTGGAGTGTACGTCGCGGGACCCACCAAGAGACCCAGTACTTC.

The rearrangement uses TRBV5-4 and TRBJ2-1, with a tentative D call TRBD1 (6 bases). The V end lost 4 bases, the J end lost 2 bases, and 16 bases lay between the germline ends. This CDR3 is built from 16 residues. Germline assignment: CDR1 SGHNT and CDR2 YYREEE (reference sequence). The CDR3 is CASSPGGGPTYNEQFF. DNA of the CDR3: TGTGCCAGCAGCCCCGGTGGGGGCCCAACCTACAATGAGCAGTTCTTC.